The entry that follows covers one T cell receptor beta chain sequence. The data are from a study of T cell responses to AZD1222 COVID-19 vaccine. With V trimmed by 4 bases and J by 0 bases, 7 bases remained unmatched. CDR3 length: 15 residues. CDR1 and CDR2 (germline): SGDLS, YYNGEE. Clones were sequenced by immunoSEQ multiplex PCR, and TCRdb holds only the in-frame ones, with some missing. Of more than 150,000 clones listed, around 87% are singletons. The sample here was peripheral blood, taken 28 days after the second AZD1222 dose. The clonotype comes from an adult who received the AZD1222 COVID-19 vaccine. The chain couples TRBV9 to TRBJ2-7; 7 bases are shared with TRBD2. The CDR3 loop reads CASSPQAGISYEQYF. The CDR3 DNA reads TGTGCCAGCAGCCCCCAAGCGGGGATCTCCTACGAGCAGTACTTC.